This TCR beta chain was obtained from a study of cytomegalovirus exposure and HLA in healthy donors. Study conclusions and caveats: An observed cluster of highly shared sequence variants was recorded as a likely sequencing artifact. According to a later analysis, donors in an Asian-associated ancestry cluster reportedly had fewer N-insertions than the approximately 670-donor mean. Cytomegalovirus association was listed for under 200 TCR beta chains.

Concerning this clone itself: Its matching antigen is unknown.

The length of the CDR3 is 17 residues. Losses at the gene ends were 4 bases for V and 3 bases for J; bases not matched to a gene: 7. Germline values: CDR1 MNHEY, CDR2 SMNVEV (reference sequence). 13 Jbeta primers and 60 Vbeta primers were used for the PCR. Here immunoSEQ multiplex PCR was the method, and the copy in TCRdb shows in-frame clones only, minus some. Of 60,000 or so clones listed, approximately 80% are singletons. The sequence was collected from a female donor in good health and CMV-seronegative. This chain links TRBV27 with TRBJ2-2, with 11 positions matching TRBD2. Specimen: PBMCs. CDR3 in amino acids: CASSWAGLAGDTGELFF. CDR3 in DNA: TGTGCCAGCAGTTGGGCAGGACTAGCGGGTGACACCGGGGAGCTGTTTTTT.